The rows below give T cell receptor beta chains drawn from one sample of a study of CD8 T cells in Susac syndrome. TCRdb ran MiXCR on the immunoSEQ multiplex PCR reads and lists one entry per CDR3 protein. The table has about 150,000 distinct CDR3 sequences, about 94% seen once. The specimen sequenced was CD8+ T cells from PBMCs. The origin of the receptors is a human donor with multiple sclerosis. CDR3s include the opening cysteine and the closing phenylalanine or tryptophan. A D gene is named only where the DNA matches it firmly. Not all rows give a size; the values are once, few, many and, for expanded clones, a class.

CDR3 protein: CASSLGDRKAHEQYF
CDR3 DNA: TGTGCCAGCAGCTTAGGGGACAGAAAAGCACACGAGCAGTACTTC
V gene: TRBV13
J gene: TRBJ2-7
D gene: -
clone size: once

CDR3 protein: CASSSSNPPGGPGEQYF
CDR3 DNA: TGTGCCAGCAGTTCCTCGAACCCCCCGGGGGGCCCCGGGGAGCAGTACTTC
V gene: TRBV27
J gene: TRBJ2-7
D gene: -
clone size: -

CDR3 protein: CASSLGEYNEQFF
CDR3 DNA: TGTGCCAGCAGCTTGGGGGAGTACAATGAGCAGTTCTTC
V gene: TRBV5-4
J gene: TRBJ2-1
D gene: -
clone size: -

CDR3 protein: CASTPTGELFF
CDR3 DNA: TGTGCCAGCACCCCCACCGGGGAGCTGTTTTTT
V gene: TRBV7-9
J gene: TRBJ2-2
D gene: -
clone size: -

CDR3 protein: CASSLAGGAKNIQYF
CDR3 DNA: TGTGCCAGCAGCTTAGCGGGGGGAGCCAAAAACATTCAGTACTTC
V gene: TRBV11-2
J gene: TRBJ2-4
D gene: TRBD2
clone size: once

CDR3 protein: CASSERRIEYQETQYF
CDR3 DNA: TGTGCCAGCAGCGAGCGGCGAATTGAGTACCAAGAGACCCAGTACTTC
V gene: TRBV7-9
J gene: TRBJ2-5
D gene: -
clone size: -

CDR3 protein: CASRLSTVNTEAFF
CDR3 DNA: TGTGCCAGCAGGCTCTCGACAGTGAACACTGAAGCTTTCTTT
V gene: TRBV2
J gene: TRBJ1-1
D gene: -
clone size: -

CDR3 protein: CASSRARGLDSYEQYF
CDR3 DNA: TGTGCCAGCAGCCGAGCGAGGGGGCTAGACTCCTACGAGCAGTACTTC
V gene: TRBV7-9
J gene: TRBJ2-7
D gene: TRBD1
clone size: -

CDR3 protein: CAWNPINYGYTF
CDR3 DNA: TGTGCCTGGAACCCGATAAACTATGGCTACACCTTC
V gene: TRBV30
J gene: TRBJ1-2
D gene: -
clone size: -

CDR3 protein: CASSDDSGKYF
CDR3 DNA: TGTGCCAGCAGTGACGACAGTGGAAAGTACTTC
V gene: TRBV6-2/TRBV6-3
J gene: TRBJ2-7
D gene: -
clone size: -

CDR3 protein: CASGNEQYF
CDR3 DNA: TGTGCCAGCGGTAACGAGCAGTACTTC
V gene: TRBV27
J gene: TRBJ2-7
D gene: -
clone size: -